This TCR beta chain stems from a study of cytomegalovirus exposure and HLA in healthy donors. Points from the study as a whole: The likely explanation for a cluster of highly shared sequence variants was sequencing artifact. A list of 150 to 200 TCR beta chains associated with cytomegalovirus was given.

The germline CDR1 and CDR2 sequences are SGHRS and YFSETQ. V was pared by 4 bases and J by 2 bases, with 9 bases of the junction left unmatched. This CDR3 contains 16 residues. This clone was picked up a small number of times. Its antigen is not known. The PCR employed 60 Vbeta primers together with 13 Jbeta primers. Measured with immunoSEQ multiplex PCR; TCRdb has only the in-frame clones, and not every one. The sample includes about 74,000 clones, around 70% seen only once; the top ten take over 8.5%. This receptor was obtained from a woman between 35 and 50 years old in good health and CMV-seropositive. The rearrangement joins TRBV5-1 to TRBJ2-1, with TRBD2 identical over 7 bases. The specimen sequenced was PBMCs. The DNA of the CDR3 is TGCGCCAGCAGCGGGGACGGCGGGAGTACCTACAATGAGCAGTTCTTC. Translated, it gives CASSGDGGSTYNEQFF. The full variable domain, rest sourced from reference TRBV5-1 and TRBJ2-1, is KAGVTQTPRYLIKTRGQQVTLSCSPISGHRSVSWYQQTPGQGLQFLFEYFSETQRNKGNFPGRFSGRQFSNSRSEMNVSTLELGDSALYLCASSGDGGSTYNEQFFGPGTRLTVL.